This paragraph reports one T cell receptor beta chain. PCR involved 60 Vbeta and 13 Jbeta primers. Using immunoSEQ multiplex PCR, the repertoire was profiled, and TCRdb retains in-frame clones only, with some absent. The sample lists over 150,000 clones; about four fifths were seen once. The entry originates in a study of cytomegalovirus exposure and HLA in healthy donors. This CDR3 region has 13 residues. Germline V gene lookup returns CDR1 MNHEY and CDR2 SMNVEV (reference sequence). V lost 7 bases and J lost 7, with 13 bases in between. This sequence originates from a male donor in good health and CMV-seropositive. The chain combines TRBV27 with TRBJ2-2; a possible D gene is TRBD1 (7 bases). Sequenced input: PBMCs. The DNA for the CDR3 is TGTGCCAGCACCGAGCAGGGGGGCGGGGAGCTGTTTTTT. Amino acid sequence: CASTEQGGGELFF.